This T cell receptor beta chain is drawn from a study of blood T cell repertoires in COVID-19. Study-level information: Sites in the United States, Italy and Spain provided acute and convalescent COVID-19 samples. T cells, B-cell-depleted T cells, or PBMCs supplied cDNA or gDNA.

Authors' methods: Amplification of reference gene primers was used by the study to estimate nucleated cell counts. Sequencing used immunoSEQ multiplex PCR; TCRdb keeps in-frame clones, though not all of them. V and J calls and clone size follow that table, whereas D and trimming were derived from the DNA. The table has about 55,000 clones, roughly four fifths seen once; the top ten hold about 2%. From germline, CDR1 is LNHNV and CDR2 YYDKDF (reference sequence). V shed 0 bases and J shed 1 base, with 9 bases lying between them. CDR3 size: 15 residues. The sample was peripheral blood. The chain is built from TRBV15 and TRBJ1-1; D not certain. This clonotype was sampled from a woman aged 55-69 years with acute or convalescent COVID-19. CDR3 protein: CATSRDINGNTEAFF. The CDR3 nucleotides read TGTGCCACCAGCAGAGATATCAACGGGAACACTGAAGCTTTCTTT.